The clone carrying this TCR beta chain was picked up one time. The V gene's germline CDR1 is MNHEY and CDR2 SMNVEV (reference sequence). CDR3 length equals 14 residues. V was cut by 5 bases and J by 5 bases, with 15 bases left in between. The source of the sample is a study of T cells after somatic rescue of genetic block. Assay used: immunoSEQ multiplex PCR; TCRdb lists only in-frame clones, some missing. Seen here are roughly 58,000 clones, approximately 96% observed once, and the top ten hold roughly 0.077%. Sequences were obtained from peripheral blood mononuclear cells (PBMCs). The clonotype comes from a child in the first two years of life. The V and J genes are TRBV27 and TRBJ2-5; D is perhaps TRBD1 (5 bases). The CDR3 spells CASSPSRTTETQYF. The DNA of the CDR3 is TGTGCCAGCAGTCCTTCTCGGACAACGGAGACCCAGTACTTC.